The next 7 T cell receptor beta chains were all read from a single sample in a study of T cell responses to AZD1222 COVID-19 vaccine. Profiling relied on immunoSEQ multiplex PCR, and the TCRdb table lists in-frame clones only, not all of them. The sample lists about 130,000 clones; approximately 88% were seen once. The sample was peripheral blood, taken on day 0 of AZD1222 vaccination. Source of these receptors: an adult in good health.

The chain has TRBV19 and TRBJ1-3, with unresolved D. Trimming stripped 3 bases from V and 0 bases from J, with 3 bases between. Germline V gene sequence: CDR1 LNHDA, CDR2 SQIVND (reference sequence). The CDR3 contains 13 residues. CDR3 sequence (DNA): TGTGCCAGTAGTATGATCTCTGGAAACACCATATATTTT. It codes for CASSMISGNTIYF.

This chain joins TRBV19 and TRBJ2-2, with 8 bases lining up with TRBD2. Unmatched junction bases numbered 4, after V lost 6 bases and J lost 1 base. Germline V CDR1 and CDR2: LNHDA, SQIVND (reference sequence). The CDR3 spans 15 residues. For the CDR3, the DNA is TGTGCCAGTAGCTTCAGCGGGGGGAACACCGGGGAGCTGTTTTTT. Translating it yields CASSFSGGNTGELFF. The variable domain in full, completed from reference TRBV19 and TRBJ2-2, reads DGGITQSPKYLFRKEGQNVTLSCEQNLNHDAMYWYRQDPGQGLRLIYYSQIVNDFQKGDIAEGYSVSREKKESFPLTVTSAQKNPTAFYLCASSFSGGNTGELFFGEGSRLTVL.

This clone was recorded only once. The chain carries TRBV7-9 and TRBJ2-7, with 15 bases matching TRBD2. Germline assignment: CDR1 SEHNR and CDR2 FQNEAQ (reference sequence). V lost 5 bases and J lost 6; bases outside the gene matches: 11. The CDR3 has 17 residues. CDR3 in DNA: TGTGCCAGCAGCGCCCCGGGCGGGACTAGCGGGGGGTTCGAGCAGTACTTC. Amino acids: CASSAPGGTSGGFEQYF.

The V and J genes are TRBV12-3 or TRBV12-4 and TRBJ1-5; possibly TRBD1 for D (5 bases). The germline V and J ends were trimmed by 10 bases and 2 bases, with 9 bases remaining between them. This CDR3 spans 12 amino acids. The CDR3 spells CAIMTGNQPQHF. The CDR3 nucleotides read TGTGCCATCATGACAGGCAATCAGCCCCAGCATTTT.

The rearrangement links TRBV15 to TRBJ1-3; tentatively, D is TRBD1 (6 bases). Germline-derived CDR1 and CDR2 are LNHNV and YYDKDF (reference sequence). V lost 6 bases and J lost 0, with 12 bases in between. The CDR3 has 15 residues. This CDR3 is CATRRDTTSGNTIYF. The CDR3 coding sequence is TGTGCCACCAGACGGGACACCACCTCTGGAAACACCATATATTTT.

The chain is built from TRBV4-1 and TRBJ2-7, with D possibly being TRBD1 (5 bases). The germline CDR1 and CDR2 sequences are MGHRA and YSYEKL. The CDR3 runs 15 residues. Trimming took 1 base from V and 3 from J, leaving 13 bases between them. CDR3 coding DNA: TGCGCCAGCAGCCAAGGATTCAGGGCGCACTACGAGCAGTACTTC. It translates to CASSQGFRAHYEQYF.

The V and J genes are TRBV19 and TRBJ1-5, with D unresolved. The CDR3 has 13 amino acids. V was clipped by 5 bases and J by 7 bases, with 12 bases between them. Germline CDR1 LNHDA, CDR2 SQIVND (reference sequence). The CDR3: CASSSAIRQPQHF. The CDR3 bases are TGTGCCAGTAGTTCGGCAATACGGCAGCCCCAGCATTTT.